These 3 T cell receptor beta chains came from one sample sequenced in a study of T cells in Graves' hyperthyroidism and ophthalmopathy. TCR beta CDR3 region amplification was performed from RNA transcripts. Initially, a first-round RT-PCR of the TCR CDR3 employed the HTBI primer set. TCRdb used MiXCR to reprocess the multiplex PCR reads, holding one entry per CDR3 protein. The sample contains about 420,000 distinct CDR3 sequences, more than 15% of which appear only once. What was sequenced was blood. All receptors come from a woman aged 18 to 35 with Graves' hyperthyroidism.

This clonotype came up many times. The chain joins TRBV28 to TRBJ2-1, with D perhaps matching TRBD1 (5 bases). The V gene lost 6 bases and the J gene lost 5 bases, with 17 bases spanning the gap. Germline lookup yields CDR1 MDHEN and CDR2 SYDVKM. The CDR3 contains 15 residues. The CDR3 loop is CASSPDRARNNEQFF. Here the CDR3 DNA reads TGTGCCAGCAGCCCTGACAGAGCCAGAAACAATGAGCAGTTCTTC. The whole variable domain, remainder taken from reference TRBV28 and TRBJ2-1, is DVKVTQSSRYLVKRTGEKVFLECVQDMDHENMFWYRQDPGLGLRLIYFSYDVKMKEKGDIPEGYSVSREKKERFSLILESASTNQTSMYLCASSPDRARNNEQFFGPGTRLTVL.

This chain joins TRBV2 and TRBJ2-3, with 9 bases identical to TRBD2. The V and J ends lost 6 bases and 11 bases, in that order; junction bases with no gene match: 15. The CDR3 loop spans 15 amino acids. Germline-derived CDR1 and CDR2 are SNHLY and FYNNEI. CDR3 sequence (DNA): TGTGCCAGCAGGAAGCCGGCTAGGAGCGGGAGGCAGCAGTATTTT. Its translation: CASRKPARSGRQQYF.

This sequence joins TRBV20-1 and TRBJ1-3; TRBD1 might be the D (5 bases). CDR1 and CDR2 from the germline V gene are DFQATT and SNEGSKA (reference sequence). V lost 3 bases and J 3 bases, leaving 12 bases between the germline ends. The CDR3 is 14 residues long. CDR3 loop: CSARPPGHGNTIYF. The DNA for the CDR3 is TGCAGTGCTAGGCCCCCGGGGCATGGAAACACCATATATTTT.